This entry concerns a single T cell receptor beta chain. As yet, its antigen is unknown. Regarding time point: newly diagnosed GD, antithyroid drugs for less than 3 months. There was RNA extracted from PBMCs, and the TCR library was made from it. These data are taken from a study of regulatory T cells in long-lasting Graves disease. Study observations and caveats: It is possible that accuracy was reduced by the small size of the sample.

For TCR beta, libraries came from iRepertoire HTBI primers and Arm-PCR of CDR3 regions. A single record per CDR3 protein comes from TCRdb applying MiXCR to the multiplex PCR reads. The repertoire holds 450,000 to 700,000 distinct CDR3 sequences, roughly 14% seen once, with roughly 10% in the top ten. The sample also formed part of further work on T cells in Graves' hyperthyroidism and ophthalmopathy. That source notes: Patients were excluded because of uncontrolled infection, other autoimmune disease, pregnancy or lactation. Ophthalmopathy and stable hyperthyroidism were told apart by a 13 V-J model.

Here the sequenced sample was peripheral blood mononuclear cells (PBMCs), taken at new diagnosis, from a patient treated with antithyroid drugs. The receptor comes from a man aged 25 to 45 with Graves disease.

The CDR3 protein is CASSLFGVPYEQYF. CDR3 coding DNA: TGTGCCAGCAGTTTATTTGGGGTTCCCTACGAGCAGTACTTC. This chain uses TRBV6-5 with TRBJ2-7; D is undetermined. The V and J ends lost 4 bases and 2 bases respectively, with 12 bases between them. Germline values: CDR1 MNHEY, CDR2 SVGAGI. This CDR3 region has 14 residues.